This T cell receptor (beta chain) was captured by sequencing in a study of early T cells in non-severe SARS-CoV-2 infection. This clonotype has just a few counts. Germline V gives CDR1 SGHAT, CDR2 FQDESV (reference sequence). J lost 6 bases, V lost 4 bases, and 14 bases had no gene match. CDR3 length equals 16 residues. TCRdb re-analysed the 5' RACE reads in MiXCR, keeping a single row per CDR3 protein. The sample shows roughly 32,000 distinct CDR3 sequences, around 9% of them seen only once. Specimen: whole blood. The receptor comes from an adult who was a healthcare worker with PCR-confirmed SARS-CoV-2 infection or an uninfected control (not recorded which). The chain uses TRBV11-1 and TRBJ1-2; the match to TRBD1 covers 7 bases. DNA for the CDR3: TGTGCCAGCAGCTCTACTACCACGACAGGGAGGCATGGCTACACCTTC. Translating gives CASSSTTTTGRHGYTF.